These 27 T cell receptor beta chains originate from one sample sequenced in a study of graft-versus-host responses after intestinal transplantation. Assay used: immunoSEQ multiplex PCR; TCRdb lists only in-frame clones, some missing. This sample carries some 110,000 clones, approximately 93% of them seen once, and the ten largest clones take 1% to 1.5%. These receptors have no identified antigens. The source was unstimulated CD8+ T cells sorted from spleen or lymph node cells, collected before transplant. These receptors were taken from a human donor who was the organ donor for an intestinal transplant.

The V call is TRBV15, the J call TRBJ1-4; D not resolved. V lost 3 bases, J lost 7 bases, and 15 bases lay in between. The germline CDR1 and CDR2 sequences are LNHNV and YYDKDF (reference sequence). The CDR3 covers 15 residues. The CDR3 coding sequence is TGTGCCACCAGCAGGAGTGTGGCTTGGAGTGAAAAACTGTTTTTT. It translates to CATSRSVAWSEKLFF.

The genes are TRBV2 and TRBJ1-5; 7 positions match TRBD1. The CDR3 has 15 amino acids. The V gene end was trimmed by 11 bases and the J gene end by 3 bases; junction bases not matched to a gene: 13. Per germline, CDR1 SNHLY and CDR2 FYNNEI. CDR3 amino acids: CACHREGQLNQPQHF. The CDR3 nucleotides are TGTGCCTGCCACCGCGAGGGACAGCTCAATCAGCCCCAGCATTTT.

The chain combines TRBV6-5 with TRBJ2-2; possible D gene TRBD1, 6 bases. The CDR3 consists of 14 residues. V lost 1 base to trimming and J lost 5 bases, with 8 bases between them. Germline CDR1 is MNHEY and CDR2 is SVGAGI. CDR3 nucleotides: TGTGCCAGCAGTTACTTACAGGGTACCGGGGAGCTGTTTTTT. It is translated as CASSYLQGTGELFF.

The chain employs TRBV5-4 and TRBJ2-2; TRBD1 or TRBD2 may be the D gene (5 bases each). Germline V gives CDR1 SGHNT, CDR2 YYREEE (reference sequence). The V gene lost 5 bases and the J gene lost 7 bases, with 12 bases spanning the gap. This CDR3 has 13 residues. The DNA for the CDR3 is TGTGCCAGCAGTGAAGGGGCGGGCGGGGAGCTGTTTTTT. Amino acid sequence: CASSEGAGGELFF. The whole variable domain, filled in from reference TRBV5-4 and TRBJ2-2, reads ETGVTQSPTHLIKTRGQQVTLRCSSQSGHNTVSWYQQALGQGPQFIFQYYREEENGRGNFPPRFSGLQFPNYSSELNVNALELDDSALYLCASSEGAGGELFFGEGSRLTVL.

J is TRBJ1-2 and V is TRBV28; D uncertain. Trimming shortened V by 4 bases and J by 4 bases, and 7 bases separated the two germline ends. The CDR3 is 12 amino acids. Germline V gene data show CDR1 as MDHEN and CDR2 as SYDVKM. The CDR3 nucleotides are TGTGCCAGCAGTTCGTTGAGCTATGGCTACACCTTC. This translates into CASSSLSYGYTF.

This rearrangement joins TRBV2 to TRBJ2-7; D not resolved. Trimming left V 4 bases short and J 2 bases short, with 12 bases between. The CDR3 loop spans 14 amino acids. The germline CDR1 and CDR2 sequences are SNHLY and FYNNEI. The CDR3: CASSGVEETYEQYF. For the CDR3, the DNA is TGTGCCAGCAGTGGGGTGGAAGAAACCTACGAGCAGTACTTC.

The CDR3: CASSTSGSIHEQFF. Here the CDR3 DNA reads TGTGCCAGCTCCACTAGCGGGAGTATCCATGAGCAGTTCTTC. The V and J genes are TRBV5-6 and TRBJ2-1, with 11 bases aligning to TRBD2. Germline lookup yields CDR1 SGHDT and CDR2 YYEEEE. The CDR3 consists of 14 residues. V shed 7 bases, J shed 8 bases, and the junction held 8 bases outside the gene matches.

The chain links TRBV9 to TRBJ2-4, with 7 bases aligning to TRBD2. The CDR3 length is 16 residues. Germline CDR1 and CDR2: SGDLS and YYNGEE. The J segment lost 1 base and the V segment lost 3 bases, leaving 7 bases of the junction unmatched. The CDR3 bases are TGTGCCAGCAGCGCCCTAGCGGTCGGGGCCAAAAACATTCAGTACTTC. It is translated as CASSALAVGAKNIQYF. The full variable domain, completed using reference TRBV9 and TRBJ2-4, is DSGVTQTPKHLITATGQRVTLRCSPRSGDLSVYWYQQSLDQGLQFLIQYYNGEERAKGNILERFSAQQFPDLHSELNLSSLELGDSALYFCASSALAVGAKNIQYFGAGTRLSVL.

A single count supports this clone. The V call is TRBV29-1, the J call TRBJ1-1, with unresolved D. Germline V gives CDR1 SQVTM, CDR2 ANQGSEA. This CDR3 region has 11 residues. V was cut by 6 bases and J by 7 bases, with 12 bases left in between. The CDR3 region is CSVGPRYEAFF. The CDR3 DNA sequence: TGCAGCGTCGGACCGAGATATGAAGCTTTCTTT.

The V and J genes are TRBV5-1 and TRBJ2-7, with 13 bases fitting TRBD2. Germline CDR1 is SGHRS and CDR2 is YFSETQ. The CDR3 has 16 residues. V was clipped by 4 bases and J by 7 bases; unmatched bases: 11. Here the CDR3 reads CASSPRLAGGGWEQYF. CDR3 nucleotides: TGCGCCAGCAGCCCGAGACTAGCGGGAGGTGGTTGGGAGCAGTACTTC.

The CDR3 here is CASERWAGGLRLGWTEAFF. CDR3 sequence (DNA): TGTGCCAGCGAGAGGTGGGCAGGGGGGCTCCGATTGGGTTGGACTGAAGCTTTCTTT. The chain is built from TRBV13 and TRBJ1-1; 7 bases match TRBD1. There are 19 residues in the CDR3. CDR1 PRHDT and CDR2 FYEKMQ come from the germline V gene (reference sequence). V was pared by 8 bases and J by 5 bases, with 26 bases of the junction left unmatched.

The V gene is TRBV11-2, the J gene TRBJ2-5, with 8 bases fitting TRBD1. Germline loops: CDR1 SGHAT, CDR2 FQNNGV. V gave up 5 bases and J gave up 3 bases; unmatched junction bases: 8. This CDR3 has 15 amino acids. The CDR3 loop is CASSRFYRGEETQYF. The CDR3 DNA sequence: TGTGCCAGCAGCCGGTTCTACAGGGGGGAAGAGACCCAGTACTTC.

This rearrangement joins TRBV7-2 to TRBJ1-1; D is uncertain. The CDR3 length is 12 residues. Germline V gene lookup returns CDR1 SGHTA and CDR2 FQGNSA. Trimming removed 1 base at V and 7 bases at J, with 7 bases between. The DNA of the CDR3 is TGTGCCAGCAGCTTAGGGCTGAGTGAAGCTTTCTTT. Protein product: CASSLGLSEAFF.

Points on this clone: The junction shows a germline mismatch at one end, possibly a read error. The chain uses TRBV6-5 and TRBJ2-1; D possibly corresponds to TRBD2 (5 bases). CDR3 length equals 16 residues. Germline V gives CDR1 MNHEY, CDR2 SVGAGI. In nucleotides, the CDR3 is TGTGCCAGCAGTTACGACTGGCCGGGATCCTACAATGAGCAGCTCTTC. Its translation: CASSYDWPGSYNEQLF.

This clone has just one count. V and J are TRBV4-1 and TRBJ2-5; possible D gene TRBD1, 6 bases. The CDR3 sequence is 15 residues long. CDR1 and CDR2 (germline): MGHRA, YSYEKL. The ends were cut back, 7 bases at V and 3 bases at J, with 18 bases in the middle. This CDR3 is CASKRIGQYKETQYF. The CDR3, as DNA: TGCGCCAGCAAGCGAATCGGACAGTATAAAGAGACCCAGTACTTC.

The V and J genes are TRBV2 and TRBJ1-1; a possible D gene is TRBD1 (5 bases). V was shortened by 4 bases and J by 4 bases, with 13 bases between the two germline ends. The length of the CDR3 is 14 residues. The V gene's germline CDR1 is SNHLY and CDR2 FYNNEI. The CDR3 DNA reads as TGTGCCAGCAGTGTGGCAGGTAGGGGCACTGAAGCTTTCTTT. The encoded protein is CASSVAGRGTEAFF.

This clone was picked up one time. The chain is built from TRBV28 and TRBJ2-7, with D hard to call. Germline CDR1 and CDR2: MDHEN and SYDVKM. The V gene lost 2 bases and the J gene lost 2 bases, with 10 bases spanning the gap. This CDR3 is 14 amino acids long. This chain's CDR3 is CASSLGPTTYEQYF. The CDR3 bases are TGTGCCAGCAGTTTAGGCCCCACAACCTACGAGCAGTACTTC. The full variable domain, completed using reference TRBV28 and TRBJ2-7, is DVKVTQSSRYLVKRTGEKVFLECVQDMDHENMFWYRQDPGLGLRLIYFSYDVKMKEKGDIPEGYSVSREKKERFSLILESASTNQTSMYLCASSLGPTTYEQYFGPGTRLTVT.

The chain employs TRBV10-3 and TRBJ2-5; D unclear. Germline V gene lookup returns CDR1 ENHRY and CDR2 SYGVKD. This CDR3 has 14 amino acids. Between the trimmed V and J ends, which lost 2 bases and 3 bases, there was a span of 10 bases. The CDR3: CAISEGFTEETQYF. In nucleotides, the CDR3 is TGTGCCATCAGTGAGGGTTTCACGGAAGAGACCCAGTACTTC.

This clone was seen a single time. The chain employs TRBV7-6 and TRBJ2-5; D gene unclear. The germline V gene encodes CDR1 SGHVS and CDR2 FNYEAQ. V was cut by 1 base and J by 5 bases, with 8 bases left in between. CDR3 length: 13 residues. CDR3 loop: CASSLELGETQYF. Here the CDR3 DNA reads TGTGCCAGCAGCTTAGAACTCGGTGAGACCCAGTACTTC.

CDR3 region: CASSLRVYTEAFF. The CDR3 coding sequence is TGTGCCAGCAGTTTACGGGTCTACACTGAAGCTTTCTTT. This chain joins TRBV27 and TRBJ1-1; the D is unclear. Germline V gene lookup returns CDR1 MNHEY and CDR2 SMNVEV (reference sequence). The CDR3 loop spans 13 amino acids. Trimming cost V 2 bases and J 3 bases, with 7 bases left between them.

This clone was found a few times. The chain combines TRBV5-4 with TRBJ2-7, with TRBD1 as a possible D gene (7 bases). The CDR3 covers 17 residues. The germline CDR1 and CDR2 sequences are SGHNT and YYREEE (reference sequence). With 2 bases removed from V and 2 bases from J, the gap between germline ends came to 20 bases. CDR3 sequence (DNA): TGTGCCAGCAGCTTCGGGCCGGAGGGGGCGCTCCCCTACGAGCAGTACTTC. Translated: CASSFGPEGALPYEQYF. Based on the CDR3 plus reference TRBV5-4 and TRBJ2-7, the full variable domain is ETGVTQSPTHLIKTRGQQVTLRCSSQSGHNTVSWYQQALGQGPQFIFQYYREEENGRGNFPPRFSGLQFPNYSSELNVNALELDDSALYLCASSFGPEGALPYEQYFGPGTRLTVT.

V is TRBV27 and J is TRBJ2-1; maybe TRBD1 (5 bases). The germline CDR1 and CDR2 sequences are MNHEY and SMNVEV (reference sequence). V gave up 7 bases and J gave up 0 bases, with 7 bases separating them. The length of the CDR3 is 13 residues. CDR3 DNA sequence: TGTGCCAGCACTAGGGGCTCCTACAATGAGCAGTTCTTC. Protein sequence: CASTRGSYNEQFF.

V usage is TRBV4-1 and J usage is TRBJ2-1, with 8 bases identical to TRBD2. CDR1 is MGHRA, CDR2 YSYEKL, per germline. With V trimmed by 8 bases and J by 2 bases, 11 bases remained unmatched. This CDR3 is built from 16 residues. CDR3 sequence reads: CASEQVAGGPYNEQFF. CDR3 coding DNA: TGCGCCAGCGAGCAGGTGGCGGGAGGCCCCTACAATGAGCAGTTCTTC.

V usage is TRBV9 and J usage is TRBJ2-1, with 7 bases fitting TRBD2. Germline loops: CDR1 SGDLS, CDR2 YYNGEE. The CDR3 is 15 residues long. The ends lost 0 bases at V and 1 base at J; junction bases unmatched: 1. The CDR3 nucleotides read TGTGCCAGCAGCGTAGCGGGAGGTTCCTACAATGAGCAGTTCTTC. Its protein is CASSVAGGSYNEQFF.

This clone showed up just once. V usage is TRBV6-1 and J usage is TRBJ2-5, with 9 nucleotides matching TRBD1. V lost 4 bases to trimming and J lost 5 bases; unmatched junction nucleotides: 8. Germline loops: CDR1 MNHNS, CDR2 SASEGT. The CDR3 is 15 residues long. The CDR3 sequence: CASSAIGTGSETQYF. CDR3 bases: TGTGCCAGCAGTGCGATAGGGACAGGGTCGGAGACCCAGTACTTC.

The chain couples TRBV2 to TRBJ1-1; D not certain. Trimming cost V 7 bases and J 0 bases, with 9 bases left between them. The V gene's germline CDR1 is SNHLY and CDR2 FYNNEI. There are 13 residues in the CDR3. DNA for the CDR3: TGTGCCAGCATCCCCCTCATGAACACTGAAGCTTTCTTT. This gives the protein CASIPLMNTEAFF. Drawing the rest from reference TRBV2 and TRBJ1-1, the complete variable domain is EPEVTQTPSHQVTQMGQEVILRCVPISNHLYFYWYRQILGQKVEFLVSFYNNEISEKSEIFDDQFSVERPDGSNFTLKIRSTKLEDSAMYFCASIPLMNTEAFFGQGTRLTVV.

The V gene is TRBV5-6, the J gene TRBJ2-7; D perhaps matches TRBD1 (5 bases). Trimming took off 3 bases at V and 2 bases at J, with 12 bases between the two ends. Germline V gene lookup returns CDR1 SGHDT and CDR2 YYEEEE. This CDR3 region has 14 residues. Here the CDR3 reads CASSSPDRPYEQYF. CDR3 DNA: TGTGCCAGCAGCTCCCCTGACAGACCCTACGAGCAGTACTTC.